Listed here are 30 T cell receptor beta chains from one sample, sequenced in a study of cytotoxic CD8 clonotypes in ibrutinib-treated CLL (dated by TCRdb to about 2021). Library construction relied on the immunoSEQ multiplex PCR assay. In TCRdb, the immuneACCESS table is reduced to in-frame sequences with V and J assigned. These tables do not hold every clone; where another copy was compared, an unresolved V gene accounts for under half, and the others remain unexplained. The sample data list more than 200,000 clones, and under 75% of these were observed just once. Of the sample, roughly 15% is held by the ten largest clones. This sample's time point label indicates: 20 to 25 months on ibrutinib. This sample comprised PBMCs, obtained after 24 months of ibrutinib treatment. These receptors were collected from a human donor with chronic lymphocytic leukemia.

The chain joins TRBV5-8 to TRBJ1-2; no clear D. Trimming stripped 0 bases from V and 2 bases from J, with 20 bases between. CDR1 is SGHTS and CDR2 is YDEGEE in the germline V gene. CDR3 length: 18 residues. The CDR3 bases are TGTGCCAGCAGCTTGGAGGTGTGGACCGTGATGGGGAACTATGGCTACACCTTC. Translation gives CASSLEVWTVMGNYGYTF.

This rearrangement joins TRBV9 to TRBJ2-3, with D hard to call. Germline values: CDR1 SGDLS, CDR2 YYNGEE. With 4 bases removed from V and 5 bases from J, the gap between germline ends came to 5 bases. The CDR3 is 11 residues long. CDR3 sequence (DNA): TGTGCCAGCAGCCCCGTAGATACGCAGTATTTT. This encodes CASSPVDTQYF. The whole variable domain, remainder taken from reference TRBV9 and TRBJ2-3, is DSGVTQTPKHLITATGQRVTLRCSPRSGDLSVYWYQQSLDQGLQFLIQYYNGEERAKGNILERFSAQQFPDLHSELNLSSLELGDSALYFCASSPVDTQYFGPGTRLTVL.

The chain carries TRBV4-2 and TRBJ2-5, with D possibly being TRBD2 (6 bases). Between the trimmed V and J ends, which lost 4 bases and 4 bases, there was a span of 22 bases. CDR3 length: 17 amino acids. CDR1 and CDR2 from the germline V gene are LGHNA and YNFKEQ. The CDR3 spells CASSPGGGPGAGETQYF. The DNA of the CDR3 is TGTGCCAGCAGCCCCGGGGGTGGTCCGGGAGCTGGAGAGACCCAGTACTTC.

The rearrangement joins TRBV7-2 to TRBJ2-7; 9 nucleotides align to TRBD2. Germline trimming cut 0 bases from V and 2 bases from J; bases unmatched to any gene: 5. Germline lookup yields CDR1 SGHTA and CDR2 FQGNSA. The CDR3 runs to 16 residues. CDR3 loop: CASSLAEGLATYEQYF. Written as DNA, the CDR3 is TGTGCCAGCAGCTTAGCTGAGGGACTAGCAACCTACGAGCAGTACTTC.

The chain is built from TRBV10-2 and TRBJ2-1, with 9 bases matching TRBD1. With V trimmed by 6 bases and J by 0 bases, 3 bases remained unmatched. CDR3 length: 15 amino acids. CDR1 WSHSY and CDR2 SAAADI come from the germline V gene. The CDR3 sequence: CASRDRGVSYNEQFF. The CDR3 DNA reads as TGCGCCAGCAGGGACAGGGGCGTCTCCTACAATGAGCAGTTCTTC.

The J gene is TRBJ2-3, the V gene TRBV25-1, with D perhaps being TRBD1 or TRBD2 (6 bases each). Germline loops: CDR1 MGHDK, CDR2 SYGVNS. The CDR3 covers 17 residues. With 6 bases removed from V and 3 bases from J, the gap between germline ends came to 22 bases. The CDR3 loop reads CASSPKEGGSGTDTQYF. The CDR3 region has the DNA TGTGCCAGCAGCCCCAAGGAGGGGGGTTCGGGTACAGATACGCAGTATTTT.

This clone came up a few times. The chain combines TRBV18 with TRBJ2-1; TRBD2 matches 7 bases. V lost 6 bases, J lost 0 bases, and 5 bases stayed unmatched. Germline-derived CDR1 and CDR2 are KGHSH and LQKENI. CDR3 length: 15 amino acids. The CDR3 here is CASSAGAASYNEQFF. The CDR3, as DNA: TGTGCCAGCTCGGCGGGAGCCGCCTCCTACAATGAGCAGTTCTTC.

The chain carries TRBV7-9 and TRBJ2-7; TRBD2 aligns across 10 bases. The germline gives CDR1 SEHNR, CDR2 FQNEAQ (reference sequence). This CDR3 comprises 15 residues. J lost 1 base, V lost 3 bases, and 3 bases had no gene match. Here the CDR3 reads CASSFGTSASYEQYF. CDR3 in DNA: TGTGCCAGCAGCTTCGGGACTAGCGCATCCTACGAGCAGTACTTC. The whole variable domain, filled in from reference TRBV7-9 and TRBJ2-7, reads DTGVSQNPRHKITKRGQNVTFRCDPISEHNRLYWYRQTLGQGPEFLTYFQNEAQLEKSRLLSDRFSAERPKGSFSTLEIQRTEQGDSAMYLCASSFGTSASYEQYFGPGTRLTVT.

CDR3 coding DNA: TGTGCCACGTCCTATTGGGGTGCCCAGTTCTTC. This codes for CATSYWGAQFF. This chain uses TRBV6-5 with TRBJ2-1; D gene unclear. Germline CDR1 reads MNHEY; CDR2 reads SVGAGI. V shed 10 bases and J shed 13 bases, with 17 bases lying between them. The CDR3 spans 11 residues.

The chain couples TRBV4-3 to TRBJ2-1; 7 bases align to TRBD1. From germline, CDR1 is LGHNA and CDR2 YSLEER. The CDR3 length is 16 residues. V trimming: 0 bases; J trimming: 4 bases; junction bases outside the gene matches: 6. This CDR3 reads CASSQDMRQGYNEQFF. For the CDR3, the DNA is TGCGCCAGCAGCCAAGATATGAGACAGGGATACAATGAGCAGTTCTTC.

This chain's CDR3 is CASSVEGFEQYF. CDR3 sequence (DNA): TGTGCCAGCAGCGTAGAGGGGTTCGAGCAGTACTTC. J is TRBJ2-7 and V is TRBV9, with D tentatively TRBD1 (5 bases). This CDR3 is 12 amino acids long. CDR1 and CDR2 from the germline V gene are SGDLS and YYNGEE. Trimming shortened V by 0 bases and J by 6 bases, and 7 bases separated the two germline ends.

This clone was observed a handful of times. This chain connects TRBV29-1 to TRBJ1-4, with TRBD1 matching over 7 bases. Unmatched junction bases numbered 7, after V lost 6 bases and J lost 3 bases. Germline V gene sequence: CDR1 SQVTM, CDR2 ANQGSEA. CDR3 length: 14 residues. CDR3 sequence (DNA): TGCAGCGTACTCCAGGGGGGAGCTAATGAAAAACTGTTTTTT. Protein: CSVLQGGANEKLFF.

This rearrangement joins TRBV30 to TRBJ1-1, with TRBD1 as a possible D gene (5 bases). The CDR3 contains 13 residues. V was shortened by 4 bases and J by 2 bases, with 11 bases between the two germline ends. CDR1 GTSNPN and CDR2 SVGIG come from the germline V gene (reference sequence). CDR3 sequence: CAWTLGDNTEAFF. The CDR3 nucleotides read TGTGCCTGGACGTTGGGGGACAACACTGAAGCTTTCTTT.

This chain's CDR3 is CASSLLFGTGTGELFF. The DNA of the CDR3 is TGTGCCAGCAGCTTACTGTTCGGGACAGGGACCGGGGAGCTGTTTTTT. This sequence joins TRBV11-2 and TRBJ2-2, with 9 bases identical to TRBD1. This CDR3 is built from 16 residues. Germline V gene data show CDR1 as SGHAT and CDR2 as FQNNGV. J was trimmed by 5 bases and V by 2 bases; bases with no gene match: 6.

The chain employs TRBV4-2 and TRBJ1-2, with D possibly being TRBD1 (5 bases). This CDR3 has 14 residues. V shed 0 bases and J shed 6 bases, with 11 bases lying between them. CDR1 and CDR2 from the germline V gene are LGHNA and YNFKEQ. The CDR3 nucleotides are TGTGCCAGCAGCCAAGATGGGGGAATCGATGGCTACACCTTC. Translated: CASSQDGGIDGYTF.

This sequence joins TRBV27 and TRBJ2-1, with 7 nucleotides matching TRBD2. The CDR3 contains 18 residues. Germline V gene data show CDR1 as MNHEY and CDR2 as SMNVEV (reference sequence). The J segment lost 1 base and the V segment lost 7 bases, leaving 16 bases of the junction unmatched. CDR3 residues: CASTLGGGSSVSYNEQFF. CDR3 nucleotide sequence: TGTGCCAGCACCTTGGGGGGAGGGTCATCCGTTTCCTACAATGAGCAGTTCTTC.

The genes are TRBV9 and TRBJ2-5, with TRBD2 matching 14 bases. The CDR3 consists of 19 residues. CDR1 is SGDLS, CDR2 YYNGEE, per germline. The J segment lost 1 base and the V segment lost 3 bases, leaving 11 bases of the junction unmatched. The CDR3 protein is CASSDQFGLAGGAQETQYF. The DNA of the CDR3 is TGTGCCAGCAGCGACCAATTTGGACTAGCGGGAGGCGCCCAAGAGACCCAGTACTTC.

The chain employs TRBV28 and TRBJ2-3, with 14 bases lining up with TRBD2. From germline, CDR1 is MDHEN and CDR2 SYDVKM. This CDR3 has 16 residues. J was trimmed by 4 bases and V by 5 bases; bases with no gene match: 5. CDR3 in amino acids: CASSHGLAGGSDTQYF. CDR3 in DNA: TGTGCCAGCAGTCACGGACTAGCGGGAGGATCAGATACGCAGTATTTT.

The rearrangement uses TRBV5-1 and TRBJ2-2; 9 bases match TRBD2. The CDR3 is made up of 15 amino acids. CDR1 and CDR2 (germline): SGHRS, YFSETQ. The junction had 7 bases not matched to a gene; V was cut back by 7 bases and J by 3 bases. The CDR3 bases are TGCGCCAGCGAGGCGGGAGGGCCGGACACCGGGGAGCTGTTTTTT. This encodes CASEAGGPDTGELFF.

V gene TRBV25-1 combines with J gene TRBJ1-5; 7 bases fit TRBD1. V shed 5 bases, J shed 7 bases, and the junction held 8 bases outside the gene matches. The CDR3 totals 14 residues. CDR1 is MGHDK and CDR2 is SYGVNS in the germline V gene. As DNA, the CDR3 is TGTGCCAGCAGTCCTGACAGGGTATCCCAGCCCCAGCATTTT. As protein: CASSPDRVSQPQHF.

The genes are TRBV5-1 and TRBJ2-3; 7 bases agree with TRBD1. The CDR3 contains 15 residues. After removal of 1 base from V and 2 bases from J, the junction contained 4 bases not matched to a gene. Germline CDR1 reads SGHRS; CDR2 reads YFSETQ. CDR3 sequence reads: CASSLQGQHTDTQYF. In nucleotides, the CDR3 is TGCGCCAGCAGCTTGCAGGGACAGCACACAGATACGCAGTATTTT.

This rearrangement joins TRBV28 to TRBJ1-5; TRBD1 aligns across 8 bases. This CDR3 is 16 amino acids long. With 6 bases clipped from V and 4 bases from J, the junction kept 11 bases outside the gene matches. Germline values: CDR1 MDHEN, CDR2 SYDVKM. The CDR3 DNA reads TGTGCCAGCAGACCTGGGACAGGCGGGTATAATCAGCCCCAGCATTTT. Encoded protein: CASRPGTGGYNQPQHF.

This clone was detected a few times. CDR3 in amino acids: CASSPRTSGGNEQFF. The CDR3 nucleotides are TGTGCCAGCAGCCCACGGACTAGCGGGGGTAATGAGCAGTTCTTC. This chain connects TRBV11-3 to TRBJ2-1, with 13 bases fitting TRBD2. Germline CDR1 reads SGHNT; CDR2 reads YENEEA. This CDR3 contains 15 residues. The ends lost 5 bases at V and 7 bases at J; junction bases unmatched: 5.

This clone was counted only a few times. The rearrangement uses TRBV6-6 and TRBJ2-7; the match to TRBD2 covers 10 bases. The V segment lost 5 bases and the J segment 2 bases; nucleotides outside the gene matches: 3. CDR3 length: 14 residues. Germline V CDR1 and CDR2: MNHNY, SVGAGI (reference sequence). The CDR3 is CASSRTSGAYEQYF. The CDR3 nucleotides read TGTGCCAGCAGTCGGACTAGCGGAGCCTACGAGCAGTACTTC.

The rearrangement joins TRBV27 to TRBJ1-5; D call uncertain. Germline CDR1 is MNHEY and CDR2 is SMNVEV (reference sequence). This CDR3 contains 14 residues. V lost 6 bases, J lost 4 bases, and 13 bases lay in between. CDR3: CASRTGPINQPQHF. The CDR3 DNA is TGTGCCAGCAGAACCGGACCGATTAATCAGCCCCAGCATTTT.

This sequence joins TRBV2 and TRBJ2-7, with D possibly TRBD1 on 5 matching bases. The ends were cut back, 4 bases at V and 6 bases at J, with 7 bases in the middle. The CDR3 totals 11 residues. Germline CDR1 and CDR2: SNHLY and FYNNEI. The CDR3 region is CASSVGVEQYF. The CDR3 nucleotides are TGTGCCAGCAGTGTAGGGGTCGAGCAGTACTTC.

This rearrangement joins TRBV5-1 to TRBJ2-1, with 10 positions matching TRBD1. CDR1 SGHRS and CDR2 YFSETQ come from the germline V gene. Trimming cost V 3 bases and J 2 bases; bases outside gene matches: 2. The CDR3 is made up of 15 amino acids. CDR3 loop: CASSWTGGTYNEQFF. CDR3 DNA sequence: TGCGCCAGCAGCTGGACAGGGGGAACCTACAATGAGCAGTTCTTC.

This sequence joins TRBV18 and TRBJ2-7; 8 nucleotides align to TRBD1. The germline CDR1 and CDR2 sequences are KGHSH and LQKENI. The CDR3 has 14 residues. The J segment lost 0 bases and the V segment lost 8 bases, leaving 6 bases of the junction unmatched. CDR3 residues: CASLDREDSYEQYF. DNA for the CDR3: TGTGCCAGCCTGGACAGGGAGGACTCCTACGAGCAGTACTTC.

The rearrangement uses TRBV30 and TRBJ1-3; D gene ambiguous. V lost 4 bases and J 2 bases, leaving 15 bases between the germline ends. The CDR3 is made up of 15 amino acids. Germline V lookup: CDR1 GTSNPN, CDR2 SVGIG (reference sequence). The CDR3 sequence: CAWTVGGIAGNTIYF. The CDR3 nucleotides read TGTGCCTGGACCGTTGGCGGGATAGCTGGAAACACCATATATTTT.

The chain has TRBV27 and TRBJ2-1; D remains unclear. The CDR3 runs 15 residues. Trimming pared 5 bases from V and 3 bases from J, leaving 14 bases between. CDR1 and CDR2 (germline): MNHEY, SMNVEV (reference sequence). The chain's CDR3 is CASSKSGPDYNEQFF. The CDR3 nucleotides are TGTGCCAGCAGTAAATCGGGCCCTGACTACAATGAGCAGTTCTTC.